A selection of T cell receptor beta chains follows, all from one sample in a study of CD8 T cells in Susac syndrome. TCRdb passed the immunoSEQ multiplex PCR reads through MiXCR, listing each CDR3 protein once. The sample holds about 130,000 distinct CDR3 sequences; just under 95% are singletons and the top ten take 0.2% to 0.25%. Input material: CD8+ T cells from PBMCs. The receptors shown here come from a human donor with Susac syndrome. Both conserved end residues are part of each CDR3. D genes are given only for firm matches.

TRBJ2-1 | TRBV28 | 12 | NA | TGTGCCAGCAGTTTTGGGGGTAGGGAGCAGTTCTTC | CASSFGGREQFF
TRBJ1-1 | TRBV12-3/TRBV12-4 | 14 | NA | TGTGCCAGCAGTTCCGGGACACTGAACACTGAAGCTTTCTTT | CASSSGTLNTEAFF
TRBJ1-2 | TRBV30 | 10 | NA | TGTGCCTATCAGGGGTATGGCTACACCTTC | CAYQGYGYTF
TRBJ2-7 | TRBV5-1 | 14 | TRBD1 | TGCGCCAGCAGCTCGGAAACGGACAGGGACGAGCAGTACTTC | CASSSETDRDEQYF
TRBJ2-5 | TRBV20-1 | 16 | NA | TGCAGTGCTTCCCCTTCGCGGCCCATAGTGGGGGAGACCCAGTACTTC | CSASPSRPIVGETQYF
TRBJ1-2 | TRBV12-3/TRBV12-4 | 12 | NA | TGTGCCAGCAGTCCCAACAGGGATGGCTACACCTTC | CASSPNRDGYTF
TRBJ2-2 | TRBV10-3 | 15 | NA | TGTGCCATCAGTGTGGCAGGGGAGGAGGCCGGGGAGCTGTTTTTT | CAISVAGEEAGELFF
TRBJ2-7 | TRBV7-9 | 15 | TRBD2 | TGTGCCAGCAGTTTTGCGGGGGAGAGCTCCTACGAGCAGTACTTC | CASSFAGESSYEQYF
TRBJ1-2 | TRBV5-8 | 18 | NA | TGTGCCAGCAGCTTGAGGTCTGCCAGGAGCCAACCTAACTATGGCTACACCTTC | CASSLRSARSQPNYGYTF
TRBJ2-7 | TRBV25-1 | 13 | NA | TGTGCCAGTTTAGCGATGAGCTCCTACGAGCAGTACTTC | CASLAMSSYEQYF
TRBJ1-5 | TRBV3-1 | 14 | NA | TGTGCCAGCAGCCAAGATGGGAGCAATCAGCCCCAGCATTTT | CASSQDGSNQPQHF
TRBJ2-3 | TRBV4-2 | 16 | TRBD2 | TGTGCCAGCAGCCCCCAAACGGCCAGCGGGGGAGATACGCAGTATTTT | CASSPQTASGGDTQYF
TRBJ2-7 | TRBV20-1 | 12 | NA | TGCAGTGCTCCCCGCAGGGTGGGCGAGCAGTACTTC | CSAPRRVGEQYF
TRBJ2-7 | TRBV7-9 | 14 | NA | TGTGCCAGCAGCTCGTCGGAGGAACGTTACGAGCAGTACTTC | CASSSSEERYEQYF
TRBJ2-7 | TRBV7-9 | 14 | NA | TGTGCCAGCAGCTTTGGCGGCCCGAGTAACGAGCAGTACTTC | CASSFGGPSNEQYF
TRBJ2-1 | TRBV7-2 | 12 | TRBD2 | TGTGCCAGCAGCCCGGGAGGGAGTGAGCAGTTCTTC | CASSPGGSEQFF
TRBJ1-2 | TRBV20-1 | 12 | NA | TGCAGTGCTAGCTGGACAGTTGAAGGCTACACCTTC | CSASWTVEGYTF
TRBJ2-7 | TRBV5-4 | 14 | NA | TGTGCCAGCAGCTTGGTTCCCGGGGACTACGAGCAGTACTTC | CASSLVPGDYEQYF
TRBJ2-3 | TRBV13 | 14 | NA | TGTGCCAGCAGCTTAGGATGGGCCCCAGATACGCAGTATTTT | CASSLGWAPDTQYF
TRBJ2-5 | TRBV4-1 | 14 | NA | TGCGCCAGCAGTCGCACGAGGGGGCAAGAGACCCAGTACTTC | CASSRTRGQETQYF
TRBJ1-1 | TRBV5-1 | 15 | NA | TGCGCCAGCAGCTTGGCTTCTGATTCGGGGACTGAAGCTTTCTTT | CASSLASDSGTEAFF
TRBJ2-1 | TRBV9 | 16 | NA | TGTGCCAGCAGCGTAGGGGAGCGCAGCTCCTACAATGAGCAGTTCTTC | CASSVGERSSYNEQFF
TRBJ1-5 | TRBV29-1 | 13 | NA | TGCAGCGTTGAAGAGGGGGGAGGTCAGCCCCAGCATTTT | CSVEEGGGQPQHF
TRBJ2-3 | TRBV9 | 15 | TRBD1 | TGTGCCAGCAGCGTATCGACAGGGGGCACAGATACGCAGTATTTT | CASSVSTGGTDTQYF
TRBJ2-1 | TRBV12-3/TRBV12-4 | 12 | NA | TGTGCCAGCAGCCACATTCTCAATGAGCAGTTCTTC | CASSHILNEQFF
TRBJ1-1 | TRBV6-2/TRBV6-3 | 13 | NA | TGTGCCAGCAGTTTGGTTCCTAACACTGAAGCTTTCTTT | CASSLVPNTEAFF
TRBJ2-5 | TRBV12-3/TRBV12-4 | 14 | NA | TGTGCCAGCAGTTTTGTAGGACAGTATAAGACCCAGTACTTC | CASSFVGQYKTQYF
TRBJ2-1 | TRBV13 | 14 | TRBD2 | TGTGCCAGCAGCTTAGAGGGGCGGGAGAATGAGCAGTTCTTC | CASSLEGRENEQFF
TRBJ2-7 | TRBV7-9 | 13 | TRBD2 | TGTGCCTCTAGGGAGGGTCTTTCCTACGAGCAGTACTTC | CASREGLSYEQYF
TRBJ1-4 | TRBV7-9 | 13 | TRBD1 | TGTGCCACCGAGACAGGGATTAATGAAAAACTGTTTTTT | CATETGINEKLFF
TRBJ2-7 | TRBV7-2 | 17 | TRBD2 | TGTGCCAGCAGCCCCGAAGAAGGACTAGCGGGAGTCTACGAGCAGTACTTC | CASSPEEGLAGVYEQYF
TRBJ1-1 | TRBV24-1 | 14 | TRBD1 | TGTGCCACCAGTGAGACGGGACAGATCACTGAAGCTTTCTTT | CATSETGQITEAFF
TRBJ2-1 | TRBV2 | 12 | NA | TGTGCCAGCAGTACAGGCGACAATGAGCAGTTCTTC | CASSTGDNEQFF
TRBJ2-1 | TRBV12-3/TRBV12-4 | 14 | TRBD2 | TGTGCCAGCACCCCGGGGGGGGCGCAGACTGAGCAGTTCTTC | CASTPGGAQTEQFF
TRBJ2-5 | TRBV15 | 15 | NA | TGTGCCACCAGCAGAGACAGCCCCACCTATCAGACCCAGTACTTC | CATSRDSPTYQTQYF
TRBJ2-7 | TRBV7-9 | 14 | TRBD1 | TGTGCCAGCAGCTTAAAGGGGGCGAAGGACGAGCAGTACTTC | CASSLKGAKDEQYF
TRBJ2-3 | TRBV12-3/TRBV12-4 | 15 | NA | TGTGCCAGCAGTTTTGGCGCAGGTGAAGCAGATACGCAGTATTTT | CASSFGAGEADTQYF
TRBJ1-1 | TRBV7-2 | 14 | NA | TGTGCCAGCAGCCCATCCGCAGGGGACACTGAAGCTTTCTTT | CASSPSAGDTEAFF
TRBJ1-2 | TRBV12-3/TRBV12-4 | 13 | TRBD1 | TGTGCCAGCAGTGAGGGACAGGGGCTTGGCTACACCTTC | CASSEGQGLGYTF
TRBJ2-5 | TRBV3-1 | 15 | NA | TGTGCCAGCAGCAGACGACATCGACCGCAAGAGACCCAGTACTTC | CASSRRHRPQETQYF
TRBJ2-3 | TRBV27 | 17 | NA | TGTGCCAGCAGTTCCCCCTGGGAAAACAGATACACAGATACGCAGTATTTT | CASSSPWENRYTDTQYF
TRBJ1-5 | TRBV15 | 15 | NA | TGTGCCACCAGCAGGGAAACAACTGGGGGTCAGCCCCAGCATTTT | CATSRETTGGQPQHF
TRBJ1-1 | TRBV13 | 16 | NA | TGTGCCAGCAGCGAGCCCCTCCACGGGACAACCACTGAAGCTTTCTTT | CASSEPLHGTTTEAFF
TRBJ2-1 | TRBV3-1 | 16 | NA | TGTGCCAGCAGCCCCGGGAGCACCCCCTCCTACAATGAGCAGTTCTTC | CASSPGSTPSYNEQFF
TRBJ2-7 | TRBV12-3/TRBV12-4 | 14 | TRBD2 | TGTGCCAGCAGCCCCGCCGGGGGAGGGCCCGAGCAGTACTTC | CASSPAGGGPEQYF
TRBJ2-3 | TRBV15 | 15 | TRBD2 | TGTGCCACCAGCTTCCAGGCGGGGGGTTCAGATACGCAGTATTTT | CATSFQAGGSDTQYF
TRBJ2-1 | TRBV5-4 | 12 | NA | TGTGCCAGCAGCTTATCCGGGGATGAGCAGTTCTTC | CASSLSGDEQFF
TRBJ1-2 | TRBV6-5 | 13 | TRBD1 | TGTGCCAGCAGTGCGGGACAGTTATATGGCTACACCTTC | CASSAGQLYGYTF
TRBJ2-7 | TRBV13 | 15 | TRBD1 | TGTGCCAGCAGCTCCCGGGACAGGGTATTCTACGAGCAGTACTTC | CASSSRDRVFYEQYF
TRBJ1-4 | TRBV7-9 | 13 | NA | TGTGCCAGCAGCTCGGGGGTGGATGAAAAACTGTTTTTT | CASSSGVDEKLFF
TRBJ2-4 | TRBV7-3 | 13 | TRBD2 | TGTGCCAGTCGCGGGGGTTGGATAAACATTCAGTACTTC | CASRGGWINIQYF
TRBJ1-5 | TRBV15 | 17 | NA | TGTGCCACCAGCAGAGAGAGACCCGGACCGAGCAATCAGCCCCAGCATTTT | CATSRERPGPSNQPQHF
TRBJ2-7 | TRBV7-8 | 14 | TRBD1 | TGTGCCAGCAGCTTAGTTACAGGGGGTATTGAGCAGTACTTC | CASSLVTGGIEQYF